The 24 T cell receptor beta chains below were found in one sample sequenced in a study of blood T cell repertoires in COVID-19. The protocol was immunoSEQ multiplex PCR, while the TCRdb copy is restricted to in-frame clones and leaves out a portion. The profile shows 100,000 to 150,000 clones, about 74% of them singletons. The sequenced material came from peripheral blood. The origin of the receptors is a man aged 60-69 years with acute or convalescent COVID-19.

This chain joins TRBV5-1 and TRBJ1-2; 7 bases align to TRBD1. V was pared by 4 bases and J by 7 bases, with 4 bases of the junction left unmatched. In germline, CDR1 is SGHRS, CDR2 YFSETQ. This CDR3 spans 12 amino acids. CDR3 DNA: TGCGCCAGCAGCGACGGGGACAGTGGCTACACCTTC. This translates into CASSDGDSGYTF.

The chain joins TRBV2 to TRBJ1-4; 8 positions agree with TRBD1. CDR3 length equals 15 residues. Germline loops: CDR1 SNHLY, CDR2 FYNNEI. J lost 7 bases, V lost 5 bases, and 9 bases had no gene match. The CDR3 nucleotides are TGTGCCAGCAGTACAAACAGGGGGTCCCGTGAAAAACTGTTTTTT. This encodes CASSTNRGSREKLFF.

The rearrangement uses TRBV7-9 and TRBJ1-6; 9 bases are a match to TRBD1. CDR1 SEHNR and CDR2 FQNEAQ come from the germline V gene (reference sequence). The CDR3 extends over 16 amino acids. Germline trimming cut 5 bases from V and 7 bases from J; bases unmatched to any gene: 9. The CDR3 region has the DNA TGTGCCAGCAGCCAAGCCGGACAGGGGAACAATTCACCCCTCCACTTT. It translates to CASSQAGQGNNSPLHF.

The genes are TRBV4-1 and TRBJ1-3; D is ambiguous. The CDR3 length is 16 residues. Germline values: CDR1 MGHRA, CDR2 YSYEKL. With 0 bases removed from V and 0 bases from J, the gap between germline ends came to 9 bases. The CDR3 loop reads CASSQESSISGNTIYF. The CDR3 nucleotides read TGCGCCAGCAGCCAAGAAAGCTCAATCTCTGGAAACACCATATATTTT.

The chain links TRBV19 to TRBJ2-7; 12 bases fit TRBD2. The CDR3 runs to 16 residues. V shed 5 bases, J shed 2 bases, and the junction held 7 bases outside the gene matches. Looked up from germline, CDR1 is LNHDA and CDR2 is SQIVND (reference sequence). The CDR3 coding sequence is TGTGCCAGTAGTTCCCTGAGGACTAGCGGGACCTACGAGCAGTACTTC. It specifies CASSSLRTSGTYEQYF.

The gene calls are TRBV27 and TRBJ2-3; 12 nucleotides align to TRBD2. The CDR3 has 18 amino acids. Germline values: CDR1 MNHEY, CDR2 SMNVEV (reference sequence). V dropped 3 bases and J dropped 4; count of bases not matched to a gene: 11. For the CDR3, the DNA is TGTGCCAGCAGTTTCCCCGGGGCTAGCGGGAGGGCCCCAGATACGCAGTATTTT. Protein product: CASSFPGASGRAPDTQYF.

In DNA, the CDR3 is TGTGCCACCAGTCCAGGGGCAAACTATGGCTACACCTTC. Amino acids: CATSPGANYGYTF. The chain links TRBV24-1 to TRBJ1-2, with a tentative D call TRBD1 (6 bases). V was clipped by 6 bases and J by 2 bases, with 9 bases between them. In germline, CDR1 is KGHDR, CDR2 SFDVKD. The CDR3 spans 13 residues.

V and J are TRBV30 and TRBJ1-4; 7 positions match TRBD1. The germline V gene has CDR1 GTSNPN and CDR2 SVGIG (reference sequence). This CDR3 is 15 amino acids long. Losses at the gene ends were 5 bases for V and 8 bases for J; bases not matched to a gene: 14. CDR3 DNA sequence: TGTGCCTGGCCGGGTGGTGACAGGGCGGAAGAAAAACTGTTTTTT. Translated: CAWPGGDRAEEKLFF.

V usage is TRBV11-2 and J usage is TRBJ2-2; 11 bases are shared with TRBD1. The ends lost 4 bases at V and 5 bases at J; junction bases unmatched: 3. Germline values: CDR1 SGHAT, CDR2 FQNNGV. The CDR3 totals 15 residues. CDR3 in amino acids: CASSWGQGETGELFF. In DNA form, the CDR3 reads TGTGCCAGCAGCTGGGGACAGGGGGAGACCGGGGAGCTGTTTTTT.

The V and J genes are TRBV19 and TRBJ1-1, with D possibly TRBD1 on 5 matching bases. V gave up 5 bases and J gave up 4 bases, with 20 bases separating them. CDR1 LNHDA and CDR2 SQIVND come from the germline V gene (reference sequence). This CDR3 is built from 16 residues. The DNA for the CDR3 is TGTGCCAGTAGTGGGGGACTCCTGAGCAAGAGCACTGAAGCTTTCTTT. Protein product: CASSGGLLSKSTEAFF.

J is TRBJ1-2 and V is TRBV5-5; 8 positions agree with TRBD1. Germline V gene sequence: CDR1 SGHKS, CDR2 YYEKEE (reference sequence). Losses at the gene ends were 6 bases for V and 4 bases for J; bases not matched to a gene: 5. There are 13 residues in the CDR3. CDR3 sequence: CASIGTGGYGYTF. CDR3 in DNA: TGTGCCAGCATTGGGACAGGAGGCTATGGCTACACCTTC.

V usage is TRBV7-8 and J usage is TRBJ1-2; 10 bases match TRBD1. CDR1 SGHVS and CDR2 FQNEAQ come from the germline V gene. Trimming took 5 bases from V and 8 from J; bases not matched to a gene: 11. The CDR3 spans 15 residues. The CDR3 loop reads CASSPYRQGARGYTF. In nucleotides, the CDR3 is TGTGCCAGCAGCCCCTATAGACAGGGGGCGCGAGGCTACACCTTC.

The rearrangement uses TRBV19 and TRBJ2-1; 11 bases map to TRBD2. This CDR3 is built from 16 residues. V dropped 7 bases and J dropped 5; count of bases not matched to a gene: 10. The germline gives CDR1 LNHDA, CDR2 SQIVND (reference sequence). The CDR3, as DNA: TGTGCCAGTATTTCCCAACTAGCGGGGGAAAACAATGAGCAGTTCTTC. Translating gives CASISQLAGENNEQFF.

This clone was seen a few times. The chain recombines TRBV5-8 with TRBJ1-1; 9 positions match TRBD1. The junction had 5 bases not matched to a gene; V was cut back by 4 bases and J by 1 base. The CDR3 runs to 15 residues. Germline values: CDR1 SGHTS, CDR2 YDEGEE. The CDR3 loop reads CASSPTGGPNTEAFF. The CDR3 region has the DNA TGTGCCAGCAGCCCTACAGGGGGCCCGAACACTGAAGCTTTCTTT.

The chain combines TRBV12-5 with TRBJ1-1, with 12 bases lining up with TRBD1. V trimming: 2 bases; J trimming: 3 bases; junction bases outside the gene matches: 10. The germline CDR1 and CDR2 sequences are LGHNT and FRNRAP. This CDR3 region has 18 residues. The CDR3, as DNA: TGTGCTAGTGGTTTGTTGACGGGGACAGGGGGCCCAGACACTGAAGCTTTCTTT. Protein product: CASGLLTGTGGPDTEAFF.

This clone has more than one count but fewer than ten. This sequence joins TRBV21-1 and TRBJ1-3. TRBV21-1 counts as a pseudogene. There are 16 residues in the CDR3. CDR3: CASTQTRAAGGNTIYF. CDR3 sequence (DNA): TGTGCCAGCACTCAGACAAGGGCCGCGGGAGGAAACACCATATATTTT.

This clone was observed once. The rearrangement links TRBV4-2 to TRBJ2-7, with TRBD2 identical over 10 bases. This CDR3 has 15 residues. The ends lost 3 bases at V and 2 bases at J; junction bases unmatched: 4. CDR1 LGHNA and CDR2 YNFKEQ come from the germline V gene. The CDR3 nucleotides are TGTGCCAGCAGCCATACCCTAGCGGGGGCCTACGAGCAGTACTTC. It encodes CASSHTLAGAYEQYF.

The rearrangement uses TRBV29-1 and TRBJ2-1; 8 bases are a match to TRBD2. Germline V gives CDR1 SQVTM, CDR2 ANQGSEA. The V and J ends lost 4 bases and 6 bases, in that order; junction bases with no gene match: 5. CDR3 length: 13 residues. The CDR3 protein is CSVASRGVNEQFF. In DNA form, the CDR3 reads TGCAGCGTTGCTTCGCGGGGGGTCAATGAGCAGTTCTTC.

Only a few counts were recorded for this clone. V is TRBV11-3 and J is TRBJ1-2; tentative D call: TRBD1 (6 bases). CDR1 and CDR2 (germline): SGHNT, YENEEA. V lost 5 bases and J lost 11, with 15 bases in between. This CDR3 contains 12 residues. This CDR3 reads CASSLGRGEYTF. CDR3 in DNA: TGTGCCAGCAGCCTCGGCAGGGGCGAGTACACCTTC.

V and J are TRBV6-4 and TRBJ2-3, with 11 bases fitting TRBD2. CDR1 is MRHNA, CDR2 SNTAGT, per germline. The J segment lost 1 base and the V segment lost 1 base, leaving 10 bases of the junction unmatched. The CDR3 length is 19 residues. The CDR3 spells CASSDWSSGGAGGTDTQYF. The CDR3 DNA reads TGTGCCAGCAGTGACTGGAGTAGCGGGGGGGCCGGAGGCACAGATACGCAGTATTTT.

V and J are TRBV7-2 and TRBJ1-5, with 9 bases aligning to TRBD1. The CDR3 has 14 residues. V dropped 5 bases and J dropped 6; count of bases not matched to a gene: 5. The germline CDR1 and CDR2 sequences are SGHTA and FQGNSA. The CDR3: CASSTRQGVQPQHF. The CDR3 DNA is TGTGCCAGCAGCACCCGACAGGGGGTTCAGCCCCAGCATTTT.

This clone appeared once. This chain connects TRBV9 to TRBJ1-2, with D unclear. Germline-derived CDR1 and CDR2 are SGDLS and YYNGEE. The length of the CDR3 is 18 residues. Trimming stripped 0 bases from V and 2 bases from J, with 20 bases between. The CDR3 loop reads CASSVGGATALYNYGYTF. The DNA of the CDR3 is TGTGCCAGCAGCGTAGGGGGAGCCACCGCATTGTACAACTATGGCTACACCTTC. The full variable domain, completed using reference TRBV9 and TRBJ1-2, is DSGVTQTPKHLITATGQRVTLRCSPRSGDLSVYWYQQSLDQGLQFLIQYYNGEERAKGNILERFSAQQFPDLHSELNLSSLELGDSALYFCASSVGGATALYNYGYTFGSGTRLTVV.

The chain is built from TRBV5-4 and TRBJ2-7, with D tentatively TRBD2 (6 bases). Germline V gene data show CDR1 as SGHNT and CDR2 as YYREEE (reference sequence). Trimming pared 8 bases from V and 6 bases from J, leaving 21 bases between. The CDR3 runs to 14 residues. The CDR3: CARITGTLLGEQYF. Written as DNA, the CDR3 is TGTGCCAGGATCACCGGGACTCTCCTCGGCGAGCAGTACTTC.

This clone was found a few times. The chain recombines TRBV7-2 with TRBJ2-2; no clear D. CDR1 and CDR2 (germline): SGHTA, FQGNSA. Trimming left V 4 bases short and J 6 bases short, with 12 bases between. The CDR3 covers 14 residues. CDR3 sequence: CASSSTLGAGELFF. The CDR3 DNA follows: TGTGCCAGCAGCTCTACTCTAGGTGCCGGGGAGCTGTTTTTT.